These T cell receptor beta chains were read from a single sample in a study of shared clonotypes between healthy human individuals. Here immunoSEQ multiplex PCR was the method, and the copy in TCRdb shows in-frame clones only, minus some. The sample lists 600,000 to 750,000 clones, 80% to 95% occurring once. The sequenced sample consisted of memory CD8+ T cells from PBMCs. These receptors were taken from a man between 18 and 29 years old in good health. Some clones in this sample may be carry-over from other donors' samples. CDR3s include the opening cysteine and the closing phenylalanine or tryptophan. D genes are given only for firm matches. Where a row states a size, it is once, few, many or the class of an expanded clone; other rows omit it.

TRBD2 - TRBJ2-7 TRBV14 TGTGCCAGCAGACCGGGGACTAGCAATATCTACGAGCAGTACTTC CASRPGTSNIYEQYF
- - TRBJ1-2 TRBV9 TGTGCCAGCGCCGGGGACTATGGCTACACCTTC CASAGDYGYTF
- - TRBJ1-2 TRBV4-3 TGCGCCAGCAGCCCCCCTAACCACAGGAATGGCTACACCTTC CASSPPNHRNGYTF
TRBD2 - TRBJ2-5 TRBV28 TGTGCCAGCAGTCCCCGACTAGCGGGAGGAGAGACCCAGTACTTC CASSPRLAGGETQYF
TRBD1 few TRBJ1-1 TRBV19 TGTGCCAGTAGTCCGGGGACAGGATCGATAGAGACTGAAGCTTTCTTT CASSPGTGSIETEAFF
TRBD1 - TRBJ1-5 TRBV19 TGTGCCAGTAGTCCTGACAGGGCTGGCAATCAGCCCCAGCATTTT CASSPDRAGNQPQHF
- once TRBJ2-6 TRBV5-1 TGCGCCAGCAGCTTGGCTGCAGGGCCTGGGGCCAACGTCCTGACTTTC CASSLAAGPGANVLTF
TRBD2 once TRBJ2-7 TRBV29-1 TGCAGCGTTGTGGGGGGGGACGTCTCCTACGAGCAGTACTTC CSVVGGDVSYEQYF
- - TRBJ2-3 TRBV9 TGTGCCAGCAGCGTAGGTCGGCTAGTGATCACAGATACGCAGTATTTT CASSVGRLVITDTQYF
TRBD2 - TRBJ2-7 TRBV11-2 TGTGCCAGCAGCTTAACTAGCGGGTTGTACGAGCAGTACTTC CASSLTSGLYEQYF
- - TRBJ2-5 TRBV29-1 TGCAGCGTTGCCTGGACTGCCATGAAGACCCAGTACTTC CSVAWTAMKTQYF
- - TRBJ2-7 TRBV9 TGTGCCAGCAGCGTAGCGCTTTACTCCTACGAGCAGTACTTC CASSVALYSYEQYF
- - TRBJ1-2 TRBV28 TGTGCCAGCAGTTACCTCACAGGGACTGTGGGCTACACCTTC CASSYLTGTVGYTF
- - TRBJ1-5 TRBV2 TGTGCCAGGGGCGGGGACGTTAGCAATCAGCCCCAGCATTTT CARGGDVSNQPQHF
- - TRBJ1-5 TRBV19 TGTGCCAGTAGTATTCGGTTTGATAGCAATCAGCCCCAGCATTTT CASSIRFDSNQPQHF
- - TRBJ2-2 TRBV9 TGTGCCAGCAGCGCCTCCCTGGGGAGGAGGGAAGGGGAGCTGTTTTTT CASSASLGRREGELFF
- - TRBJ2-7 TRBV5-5 TGTGCCAGCAGCTCGAGGGAATACGAGCAGTACTTC CASSSREYEQYF
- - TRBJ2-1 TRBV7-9 TGTGCCAGCAGCTTAGGACCGGGTCCCGACGTCCGTTTGGAGCAGTTCTTC CASSLGPGPDVRLEQFF
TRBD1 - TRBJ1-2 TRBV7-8 TGTGCCAGCAGCTTAACAGGGGGCAGCGGAGGCTACACCTTC CASSLTGGSGGYTF
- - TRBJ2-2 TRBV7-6 TGTGCCAGCAGCTTAGCAACACTTTACACCGGGGAGCTGTTTTTT CASSLATLYTGELFF
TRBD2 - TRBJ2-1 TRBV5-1 TGCGCCAGCAGCTCGGGACTAGCGGGAGAAGCCCCCTACAATGAGCAGTTCTTC CASSSGLAGEAPYNEQFF
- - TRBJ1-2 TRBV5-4 TGTGCCAGCAGCTCTGACATACTCTATGGCTACACCTTC CASSSDILYGYTF
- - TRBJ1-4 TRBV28 TGTGCCAGCCTCCGACGGGGGGCGACAACTAATGAAAAACTGTTTTTT CASLRRGATTNEKLFF
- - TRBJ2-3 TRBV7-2 TGTGCCAGCAGCTTGGAGAGAGATACGCAGTATTTT CASSLERDTQYF
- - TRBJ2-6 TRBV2 TGTGCCACCGAAACCCCGGACAGATCCTACTCTGGGGCCAACGTCCTGACTTTC CATETPDRSYSGANVLTF
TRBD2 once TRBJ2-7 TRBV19 TGTGCCAGTAGTATAGCGGGAGGGCCCCACGAGCAGTACTTC CASSIAGGPHEQYF
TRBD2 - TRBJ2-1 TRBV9 TGTGCCAGCAGCGTAGCTCCTAGCGGGAGGAATGAGCAGTTCTTC CASSVAPSGRNEQFF
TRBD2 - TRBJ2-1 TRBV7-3 TGTGCCAGCAGCTTACTAGCGGGAGGTTCCAATGAGCAGTTCTTC CASSLLAGGSNEQFF
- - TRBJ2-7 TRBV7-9 TGTGCCAGCAGCTTAGAGGGGGGTAGGGCCGACGAGCAGTACTTC CASSLEGGRADEQYF
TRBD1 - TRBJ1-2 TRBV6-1 TGTGCCAGCCTTAACCAGGGGGCAGGTTATGGCTACACCTTC CASLNQGAGYGYTF